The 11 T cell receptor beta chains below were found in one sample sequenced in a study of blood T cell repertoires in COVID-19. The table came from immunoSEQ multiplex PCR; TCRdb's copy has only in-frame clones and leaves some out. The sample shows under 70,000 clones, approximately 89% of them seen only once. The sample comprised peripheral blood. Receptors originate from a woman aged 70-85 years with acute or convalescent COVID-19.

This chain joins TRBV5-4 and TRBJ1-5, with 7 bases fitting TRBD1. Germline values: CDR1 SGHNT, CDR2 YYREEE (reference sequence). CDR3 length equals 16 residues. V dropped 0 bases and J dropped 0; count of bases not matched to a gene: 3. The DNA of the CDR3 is TGTGCCAGCAGCTTGGGGGGACAGCATAGCAATCAGCCCCAGCATTTT. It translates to CASSLGGQHSNQPQHF.

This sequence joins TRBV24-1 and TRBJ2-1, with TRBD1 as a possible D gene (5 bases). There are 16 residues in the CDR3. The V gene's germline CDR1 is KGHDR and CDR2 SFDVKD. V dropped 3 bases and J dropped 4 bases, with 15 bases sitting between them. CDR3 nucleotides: TGTGCCACCAGTGATCGATCCGTGGGGCGATACAATGAGCAGTTCTTC. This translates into CATSDRSVGRYNEQFF.

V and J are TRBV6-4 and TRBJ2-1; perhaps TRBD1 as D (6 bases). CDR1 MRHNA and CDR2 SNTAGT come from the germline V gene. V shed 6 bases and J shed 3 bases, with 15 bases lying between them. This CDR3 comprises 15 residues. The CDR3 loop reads CASRGQPSLYNEQFF. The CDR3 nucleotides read TGTGCCAGCAGGGGACAACCCTCCCTCTACAATGAGCAGTTCTTC.

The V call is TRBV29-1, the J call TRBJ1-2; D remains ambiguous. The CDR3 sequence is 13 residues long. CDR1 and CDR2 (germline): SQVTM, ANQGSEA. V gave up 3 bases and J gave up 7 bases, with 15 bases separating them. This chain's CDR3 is CSVEESGNIGYTF. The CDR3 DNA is TGCAGCGTTGAGGAATCCGGGAACATTGGCTACACCTTC. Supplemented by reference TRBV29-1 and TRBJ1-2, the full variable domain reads SAVISQKPSRDICQRGTSLTIQCQVDSQVTMMFWYRQQPGQSLTLIATANQGSEATYESGFVIDKFPISRPNLTFSTLTVSNMSPEDSSIYLCSVEESGNIGYTFGSGTRLTVV.

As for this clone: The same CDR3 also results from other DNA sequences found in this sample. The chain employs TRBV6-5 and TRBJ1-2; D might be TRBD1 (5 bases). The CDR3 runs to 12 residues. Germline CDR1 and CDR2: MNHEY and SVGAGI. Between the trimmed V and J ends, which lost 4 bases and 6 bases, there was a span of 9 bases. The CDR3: CASSFQGNGYTF. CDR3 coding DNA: TGTGCCAGCAGTTTCCAGGGTAATGGCTACACCTTC.

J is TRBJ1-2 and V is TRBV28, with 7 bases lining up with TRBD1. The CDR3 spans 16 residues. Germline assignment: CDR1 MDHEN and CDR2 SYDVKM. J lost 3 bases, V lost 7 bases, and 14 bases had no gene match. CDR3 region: CASTSVGGQEDYGYTF. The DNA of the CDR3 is TGTGCCAGCACCTCGGTTGGTGGACAGGAGGACTATGGCTACACCTTC.

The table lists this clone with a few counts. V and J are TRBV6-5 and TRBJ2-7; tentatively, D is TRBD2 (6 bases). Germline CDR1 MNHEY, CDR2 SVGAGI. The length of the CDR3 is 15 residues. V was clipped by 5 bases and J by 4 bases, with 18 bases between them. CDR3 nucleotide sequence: TGTGCCAGCAGTCTCTCCGGGACTGTTAATTACGAGCAGTACTTC. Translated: CASSLSGTVNYEQYF.

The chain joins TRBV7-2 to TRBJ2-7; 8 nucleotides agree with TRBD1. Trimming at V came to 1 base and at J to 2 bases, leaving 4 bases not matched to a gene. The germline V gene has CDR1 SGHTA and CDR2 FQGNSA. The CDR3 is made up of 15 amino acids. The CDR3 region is CASSLGQGIAYEQYF. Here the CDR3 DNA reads TGTGCCAGCAGCTTAGGACAGGGGATCGCCTACGAGCAGTACTTC.

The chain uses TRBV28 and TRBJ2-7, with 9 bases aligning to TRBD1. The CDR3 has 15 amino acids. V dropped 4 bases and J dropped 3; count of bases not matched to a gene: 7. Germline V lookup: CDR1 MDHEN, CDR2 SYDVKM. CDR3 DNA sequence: TGTGCCAGCAGTTCTTACGGGGACAGGGTCTACGAGCAGTACTTC. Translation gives CASSSYGDRVYEQYF.

The CDR3 region is CASSEPVADSNYGYTF. Here the CDR3 DNA reads TGTGCCAGCAGTGAACCCGTAGCCGACAGTAACTATGGCTACACCTTC. The chain joins TRBV2 to TRBJ1-2; D may be TRBD1 (5 bases). The CDR3 has 16 residues. Germline lookup yields CDR1 SNHLY and CDR2 FYNNEI. Trimming removed 2 bases from V and 1 base from J, with 14 bases in between.

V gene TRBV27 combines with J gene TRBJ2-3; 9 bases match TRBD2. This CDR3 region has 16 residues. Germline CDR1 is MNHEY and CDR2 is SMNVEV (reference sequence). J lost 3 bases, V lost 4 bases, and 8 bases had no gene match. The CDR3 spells CASSSLAGEGTDTQYF. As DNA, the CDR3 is TGTGCCAGCAGTTCGTTAGCGGGAGAGGGGACAGATACGCAGTATTTT.